Below, 28 T cell receptor beta chains from the same sample are listed, as sequenced in a study of shared clonotypes between healthy human individuals. Using immunoSEQ multiplex PCR, the repertoire was profiled, and TCRdb retains in-frame clones only, with some absent. This sample has roughly 1.5 million clones, with 95% to 99% found just once. Sequenced input: naive CD4+ T cells sorted from blood. Subset in this sample: CD45RA+ positively selected. The source of these receptors is a man aged 30-40 years in good health.

The chain has TRBV5-4 and TRBJ2-1, with TRBD2 identical over 11 bases. Germline CDR1 SGHNT, CDR2 YYREEE (reference sequence). CDR3 length equals 15 residues. Trimming at V came to 5 bases and at J to 5 bases, leaving 6 bases not matched to a gene. In nucleotides, the CDR3 is TGTGCCAGCAGGGCCGGGACTAGCGGACACAATGAGCAGTTCTTC. It codes for CASRAGTSGHNEQFF.

The CDR3 sequence is CASRNPGLAGGEQYF. In nucleotides, the CDR3 is TGTGCCAGCAGGAACCCGGGACTAGCGGGAGGCGAGCAGTACTTC. V usage is TRBV28 and J usage is TRBJ2-7, with 15 bases that match TRBD2. With 6 bases clipped from V and 6 bases from J, the junction kept 6 bases outside the gene matches. The CDR3 contains 15 residues. Germline CDR1 and CDR2: MDHEN and SYDVKM.

This chain joins TRBV7-9 and TRBJ2-3; 9 nucleotides match TRBD2. In germline, CDR1 is SEHNR, CDR2 FQNEAQ (reference sequence). The CDR3 runs to 19 residues. The V and J ends lost 1 base and 1 base, in that order; junction bases with no gene match: 12. In DNA, the CDR3 is TGTGCCAGCAGCTTAGTAGCGGGAGTTCTATCCCACGGCACAGATACGCAGTATTTT. Its translation is CASSLVAGVLSHGTDTQYF.

As DNA, the CDR3 is TGTGCCAGCAGCCCTAGAGGTGAAAAACTGTTTTTT. Protein product: CASSPRGEKLFF. The gene calls are TRBV7-6 and TRBJ1-4; D uncertain. The CDR3 is made up of 12 amino acids. V shed 5 bases and J shed 7 bases, with 8 bases lying between them. CDR1 SGHVS and CDR2 FNYEAQ come from the germline V gene.

The chain carries TRBV6-5 and TRBJ2-5; no firm D call. The germline V gene encodes CDR1 MNHEY and CDR2 SVGAGI. The CDR3 loop spans 12 amino acids. V dropped 8 bases and J dropped 2 bases, with 9 bases sitting between them. The CDR3 loop is CASGLVQETQYF. In nucleotides, the CDR3 is TGTGCCAGCGGTTTAGTACAAGAGACCCAGTACTTC.

The genes are TRBV25-1 and TRBJ2-7; 11 nucleotides align to TRBD2. This CDR3 has 14 amino acids. The J segment lost 7 bases and the V segment lost 6 bases, leaving 8 bases of the junction unmatched. Looked up from germline, CDR1 is MGHDK and CDR2 is SYGVNS. The CDR3 DNA follows: TGTGCCAGCAGCTTAGCGGGAGGGCCTAGTGAGCAGTACTTC. Its protein is CASSLAGGPSEQYF.

This sequence joins TRBV6-6 and TRBJ1-5, with D possibly being TRBD1 (5 bases). Germline V gives CDR1 MNHNY, CDR2 SVGAGI (reference sequence). This CDR3 has 13 residues. Deletions cut 0 bases from V and 9 bases from J, with 9 bases between. The CDR3 DNA follows: TGTGCCAGCAGTTACTCGACAGATCCGCCCCAGCATTTT. Its translation: CASSYSTDPPQHF.

The chain has TRBV5-1 and TRBJ1-1; D call uncertain. V lost 0 bases and J 2 bases, leaving 8 bases between the germline ends. CDR1 is SGHRS, CDR2 YFSETQ, per germline. This CDR3 is 14 amino acids long. The CDR3 DNA is TGCGCCAGCAGCTTGGAAAACCTAAACACTGAAGCTTTCTTT. It is translated as CASSLENLNTEAFF.

In nucleotides, the CDR3 is TGTGCCAGCAGCAAATCCGGGACTTCAAGATACGAGCAGTACTTC. Amino acids: CASSKSGTSRYEQYF. The rearrangement joins TRBV7-8 to TRBJ2-7; tentatively, D is TRBD2 (6 bases). The CDR3 runs 15 residues. The V and J ends lost 5 bases and 4 bases respectively, with 18 bases between them. In germline, CDR1 is SGHVS, CDR2 FQNEAQ.

To note about this clone: An end of the junction differs from the germline gene, which may be a read error. V usage is TRBV28 and J usage is TRBJ2-7; 10 bases are shared with TRBD2. The CDR3 runs 14 residues. CDR1 is MDHEN and CDR2 is SYDVKM in the germline V gene. The CDR3 coding sequence is TGTGCCAGCAGAGGAGGGCTAGCGGGGGACGATTGGGGCTTC. Translated: CASRGGLAGDDWGF. The entire variable domain, with the rest obtained from reference TRBV28 and TRBJ2-7, is as follows: DVKVTQSSRYLVKRTGEKVFLECVQDMDHENMFWYRQDPGLGLRLIYFSYDVKMKEKGDIPEGYSVSREKKERFSLILESASTNQTSMYLCASRGGLAGDDWGFGPGTRLTVT.

The J gene is TRBJ1-4, the V gene TRBV7-7; a weak D match, TRBD1 (5 bases). This CDR3 comprises 20 residues. Germline CDR1 reads SSHAT; CDR2 reads FNYEAQ (reference sequence). V lost 1 base, J lost 1 base, and 22 bases lay in between. The CDR3 DNA reads TGTGCCAGCAGCTTAGTTTTGTTCCCCAGGGATCGGTTAACTAATGAAAAACTGTTTTTT. It encodes CASSLVLFPRDRLTNEKLFF.

This chain joins TRBV7-2 and TRBJ2-5, with D tentatively TRBD2 (5 bases). Germline CDR1 reads SGHTA; CDR2 reads FQGNSA. V shed 3 bases and J shed 4 bases, with 15 bases lying between them. This CDR3 region has 15 residues. The CDR3 sequence is CASSFPSAGGETQYF. The CDR3 DNA sequence: TGTGCCAGCAGCTTCCCGTCGGCGGGTGGAGAGACCCAGTACTTC.

V gene TRBV4-3 combines with J gene TRBJ2-7, with D possibly matching TRBD1 (6 bases). V was trimmed by 1 base and J by 2 bases, leaving 12 bases between them. Per the germline V gene, CDR1 is LGHNA and CDR2 is YSLEER. The CDR3 is 15 amino acids. In nucleotides, the CDR3 is TGCGCCAGCAGCCAAGTTGGTCAGGGGCCCTACGAGCAGTACTTC. It codes for CASSQVGQGPYEQYF.

The rearrangement links TRBV5-1 to TRBJ2-1; no clear D. This CDR3 region has 15 residues. The germline V and J ends were trimmed by 0 bases and 9 bases, with 16 bases remaining between them. The germline V gene encodes CDR1 SGHRS and CDR2 YFSETQ. The CDR3 DNA sequence: TGCGCCAGCAGCTTGGTTGGTAACACCGTGGGTGAGCAGTTCTTC. It is translated as CASSLVGNTVGEQFF.

This clone has a single count. The chain carries TRBV11-2 and TRBJ2-1, with D possibly TRBD2 on 5 matching bases. V was cut by 4 bases and J by 0 bases, with 10 bases left in between. CDR3 size: 15 residues. In germline, CDR1 is SGHAT, CDR2 FQNNGV. CDR3 nucleotides: TGTGCCAGCAGCTCTCGGGAACGCTCCTACAATGAGCAGTTCTTC. Residues: CASSSRERSYNEQFF.

The chain combines TRBV28 with TRBJ2-3; TRBD2 aligns across 14 bases. From germline, CDR1 is MDHEN and CDR2 SYDVKM. This CDR3 region has 16 residues. Trimming cost V 5 bases and J 2 bases; bases outside gene matches: 3. The CDR3 DNA is TGTGCCAGCAGTGCGGGACTAGCGGGAGACACAGATACGCAGTATTTT. It specifies CASSAGLAGDTDTQYF.

This chain uses TRBV18 with TRBJ2-1; tentative D call: TRBD2 (5 bases). V dropped 2 bases and J dropped 8 bases, with 22 bases sitting between them. CDR3 length: 17 residues. Germline values: CDR1 KGHSH, CDR2 LQKENI. CDR3 nucleotide sequence: TGTGCCAGCTCACCATTAATGGTAGCGACCCCGGGCGATGAGCAGTTCTTC. It specifies CASSPLMVATPGDEQFF.

The chain employs TRBV14 and TRBJ1-4; D is unclear. This CDR3 has 13 residues. Germline V gene data show CDR1 as SGHDN and CDR2 as FVKESK. The ends were cut back, 4 bases at V and 4 bases at J, with 7 bases in the middle. CDR3 sequence reads: CASSPRLNEKLFF. The CDR3 DNA sequence: TGTGCCAGCAGCCCGCGGCTTAATGAAAAACTGTTTTTT.

The gene calls are TRBV12-5 and TRBJ1-1; no clear D. CDR1 and CDR2 (germline): LGHNT, FRNRAP. V gave up 7 bases and J gave up 1 base, with 10 bases separating them. The CDR3 length is 13 residues. The CDR3 loop reads CASASKSNTEAFF. The CDR3 bases are TGTGCTAGTGCCAGTAAATCGAACACTGAAGCTTTCTTT.

The table lists this clone with a few counts. This chain links TRBV6-5 with TRBJ2-7, with 8 bases that match TRBD2. Losses at the gene ends were 6 bases for V and 3 bases for J; bases not matched to a gene: 7. CDR3 length: 14 amino acids. The germline V gene has CDR1 MNHEY and CDR2 SVGAGI. The CDR3 DNA sequence: TGTGCCAGCAGCTCCCCCGCGGGAGGCTACGAGCAGTACTTC. Amino acid sequence: CASSSPAGGYEQYF.

The rearrangement joins TRBV5-1 to TRBJ1-2; D ambiguous. Germline CDR1 SGHRS, CDR2 YFSETQ. This CDR3 spans 15 amino acids. With 1 base removed from V and 3 bases from J, the gap between germline ends came to 13 bases. DNA for the CDR3: TGCGCCAGCAGCTTGAACGGGAACGGGGACTATGGCTACACCTTC. As protein: CASSLNGNGDYGYTF.

The chain is built from TRBV2 and TRBJ2-1, with 7 bases aligning to TRBD2. This CDR3 is built from 14 residues. The V and J ends lost 8 bases and 2 bases, in that order; junction bases with no gene match: 6. The germline V gene has CDR1 SNHLY and CDR2 FYNNEI. The CDR3 sequence: CASSPLAAYNEQFF. For the CDR3, the DNA is TGTGCCAGCTCCCCCCTAGCGGCCTACAATGAGCAGTTCTTC.

This chain joins TRBV29-1 and TRBJ2-1; no firm D call. The germline V and J ends were trimmed by 3 bases and 9 bases, with 9 bases remaining between them. The CDR3 has 11 amino acids. Per germline, CDR1 SQVTM and CDR2 ANQGSEA. This CDR3 is CSVEAPREQFF. The CDR3 nucleotides read TGCAGCGTTGAGGCCCCCCGTGAGCAGTTCTTC.

About this clone itself: The junction shows a germline mismatch at one end, possibly a read error. This chain links TRBV7-7 with TRBJ2-1; tentative D call: TRBD2 (5 bases). Germline assignment: CDR1 SSHAT and CDR2 FNYEAQ (reference sequence). CDR3 length: 14 residues. For the CDR3, the DNA is TGTGCTAGCAGCCGGGGTGAGGCGTACAATGAGCAGTTCTTC. This codes for CASSRGEAYNEQFF.

The rearrangement joins TRBV5-8 to TRBJ2-5; 7 positions match TRBD1. CDR3 size: 15 residues. The germline V gene has CDR1 SGHTS and CDR2 YDEGEE. With 4 bases clipped from V and 1 base from J, the junction kept 7 bases outside the gene matches. The chain's CDR3 is CASSKGQRIQETQYF. As DNA, the CDR3 is TGTGCCAGCAGCAAGGGACAGAGAATCCAAGAGACCCAGTACTTC. Combining the CDR3 with reference TRBV5-8 and TRBJ2-5 gives the whole variable domain EAGVTQSPTHLIKTRGQQATLRCSPISGHTSVYWYQQALGLGLQFLLWYDEGEERNRGNFPPRFSGRQFPNYSSELNVNALELEDSALYLCASSKGQRIQETQYFGPGTRLLVL.

The rearrangement uses TRBV11-3 and TRBJ2-7; a weak D match, TRBD2 (6 bases). The CDR3 consists of 12 residues. The germline V gene has CDR1 SGHNT and CDR2 YENEEA. V was shortened by 5 bases and J by 4 bases, with 9 bases between the two germline ends. The CDR3 sequence is CASSPGGYEQYF. For the CDR3, the DNA is TGTGCCAGCAGCCCCGGGGGTTACGAGCAGTACTTC.

V gene TRBV9 combines with J gene TRBJ2-3; D ambiguous. The ends were cut back, 0 bases at V and 7 bases at J, with 6 bases in the middle. CDR1 is SGDLS, CDR2 YYNGEE, per germline. The CDR3 is made up of 12 amino acids. In DNA form, the CDR3 reads TGTGCCAGCAGCGTAGCCGGACATACGCAGTATTTT. Its protein is CASSVAGHTQYF.

The rearrangement uses TRBV27 and TRBJ2-6; TRBD1 aligns across 7 bases. The CDR3 length is 16 residues. CDR1 is MNHEY and CDR2 is SMNVEV in the germline V gene (reference sequence). V shed 0 bases and J 9 bases; nucleotides not matched to a gene: 8. CDR3 residues: CASSLSYRGRVNVLTF. CDR3 bases: TGTGCCAGCAGTTTATCGTACAGGGGTAGGGTCAACGTCCTGACTTTC.